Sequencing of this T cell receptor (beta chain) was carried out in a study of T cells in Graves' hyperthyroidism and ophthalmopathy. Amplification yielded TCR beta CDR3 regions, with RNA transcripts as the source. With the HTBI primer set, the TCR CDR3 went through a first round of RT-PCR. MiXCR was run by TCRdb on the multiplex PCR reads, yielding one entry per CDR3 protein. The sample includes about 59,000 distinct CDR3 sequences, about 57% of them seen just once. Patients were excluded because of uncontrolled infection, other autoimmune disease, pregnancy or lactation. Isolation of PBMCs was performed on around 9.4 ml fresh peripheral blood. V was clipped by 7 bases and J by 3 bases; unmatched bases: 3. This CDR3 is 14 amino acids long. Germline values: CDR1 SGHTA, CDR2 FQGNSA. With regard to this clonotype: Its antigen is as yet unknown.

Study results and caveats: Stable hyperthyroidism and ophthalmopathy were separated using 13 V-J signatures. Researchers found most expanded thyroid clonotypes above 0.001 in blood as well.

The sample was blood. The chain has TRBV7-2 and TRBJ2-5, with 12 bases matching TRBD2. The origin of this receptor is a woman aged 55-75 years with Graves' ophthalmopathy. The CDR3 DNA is TGTGCCAGCACCTGGACTAGCGGGGAAGAGACCCAGTACTTC. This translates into CASTWTSGEETQYF. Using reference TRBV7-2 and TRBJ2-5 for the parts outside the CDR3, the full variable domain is GAGVSQSPSNKVTEKGKDVELRCDPISGHTALYWYRQSLGQGLEFLIYFQGNSAPDKSGLPSDRFSAERTGGSVSTLTIQRTQQEDSAVYLCASTWTSGEETQYFGPGTRLLVL.